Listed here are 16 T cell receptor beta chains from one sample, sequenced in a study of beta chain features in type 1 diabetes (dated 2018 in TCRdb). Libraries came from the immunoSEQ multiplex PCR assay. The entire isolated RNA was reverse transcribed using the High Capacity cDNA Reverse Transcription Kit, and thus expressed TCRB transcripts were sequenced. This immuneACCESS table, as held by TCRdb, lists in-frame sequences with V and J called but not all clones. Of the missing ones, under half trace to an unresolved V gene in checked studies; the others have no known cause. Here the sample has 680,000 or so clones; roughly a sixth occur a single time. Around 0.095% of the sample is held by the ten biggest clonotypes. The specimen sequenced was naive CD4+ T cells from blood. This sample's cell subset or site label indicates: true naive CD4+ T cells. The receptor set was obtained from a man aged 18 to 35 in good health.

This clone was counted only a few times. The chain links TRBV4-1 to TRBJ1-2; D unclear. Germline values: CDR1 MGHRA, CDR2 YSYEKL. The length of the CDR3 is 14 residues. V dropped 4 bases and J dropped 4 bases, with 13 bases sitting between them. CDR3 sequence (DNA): TGCGCCAGCAGCCTAAGTAATGGCGGCTATGGCTACACCTTC. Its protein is CASSLSNGGYGYTF.

CDR3 amino acids: CASSPSGTGNNEQFF. The CDR3 DNA reads TGTGCCAGCAGTCCGAGTGGGACAGGGAACAATGAGCAGTTCTTC. The V call is TRBV28, the J call TRBJ2-1; TRBD1 matches at 9 bases. CDR1 is MDHEN, CDR2 SYDVKM, per germline. Unmatched junction bases numbered 7, after V lost 5 bases and J lost 5 bases. This CDR3 comprises 15 residues.

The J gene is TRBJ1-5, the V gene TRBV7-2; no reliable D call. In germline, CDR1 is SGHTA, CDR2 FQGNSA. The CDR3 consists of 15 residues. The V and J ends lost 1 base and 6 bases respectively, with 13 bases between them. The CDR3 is CASSLGRRAGQPQHF. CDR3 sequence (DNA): TGTGCCAGCAGCTTAGGGCGTAGGGCTGGTCAGCCCCAGCATTTT.

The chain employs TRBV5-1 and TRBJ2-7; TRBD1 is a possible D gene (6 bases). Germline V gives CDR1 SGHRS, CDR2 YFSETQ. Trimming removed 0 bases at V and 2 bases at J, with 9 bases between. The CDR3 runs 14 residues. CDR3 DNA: TGCGCCAGCAGCTTGGTACAGGGTACCTACGAGCAGTACTTC. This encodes CASSLVQGTYEQYF.

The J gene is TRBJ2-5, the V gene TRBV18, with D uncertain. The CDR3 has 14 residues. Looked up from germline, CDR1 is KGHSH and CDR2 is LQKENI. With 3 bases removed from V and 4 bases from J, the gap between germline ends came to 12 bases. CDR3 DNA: TGTGCCAGCTCACCCACCAGATCGGGAGAGACCCAGTACTTC. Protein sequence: CASSPTRSGETQYF. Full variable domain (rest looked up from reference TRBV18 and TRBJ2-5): NAGVMQNPRHLVRRRGQEARLRCSPMKGHSHVYWYRQLPEEGLKFMVYLQKENIIDESGMPKERFSAEFPKEGPSILRIQQVVRGDSAAYFCASSPTRSGETQYFGPGTRLLVL.

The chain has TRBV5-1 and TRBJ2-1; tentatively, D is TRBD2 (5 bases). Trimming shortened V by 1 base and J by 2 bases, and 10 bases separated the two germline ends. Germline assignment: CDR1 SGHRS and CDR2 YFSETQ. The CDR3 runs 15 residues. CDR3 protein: CASSLLDLTYNEQFF. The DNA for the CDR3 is TGCGCCAGCAGCTTGTTGGACTTGACCTACAATGAGCAGTTCTTC. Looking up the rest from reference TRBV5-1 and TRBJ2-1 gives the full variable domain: KAGVTQTPRYLIKTRGQQVTLSCSPISGHRSVSWYQQTPGQGLQFLFEYFSETQRNKGNFPGRFSGRQFSNSRSEMNVSTLELGDSALYLCASSLLDLTYNEQFFGPGTRLTVL.

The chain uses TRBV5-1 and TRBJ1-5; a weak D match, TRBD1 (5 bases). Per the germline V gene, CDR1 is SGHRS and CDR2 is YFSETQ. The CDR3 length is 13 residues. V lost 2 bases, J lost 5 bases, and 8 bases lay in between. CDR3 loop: CASSLRGDQPQHF. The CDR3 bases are TGCGCCAGCAGCTTACGGGGGGATCAGCCCCAGCATTTT.

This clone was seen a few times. The CDR3 DNA reads as TGCAGTGCTAGCCGGACAGATACGCAGTATTTT. Its translation: CSASRTDTQYF. This chain joins TRBV20-1 and TRBJ2-3; D is unclear. Trimming stripped 3 bases from V and 3 bases from J, with 4 bases between. The CDR3 is made up of 11 amino acids. In germline, CDR1 is DFQATT, CDR2 SNEGSKA (reference sequence).

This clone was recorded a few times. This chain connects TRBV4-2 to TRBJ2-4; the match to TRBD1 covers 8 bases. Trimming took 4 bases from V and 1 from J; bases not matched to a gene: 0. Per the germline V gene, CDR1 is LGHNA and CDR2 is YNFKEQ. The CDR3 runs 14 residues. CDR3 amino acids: CASSRQGAKNIQYF. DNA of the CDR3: TGTGCCAGCAGCCGACAGGGGGCCAAAAACATTCAGTACTTC.

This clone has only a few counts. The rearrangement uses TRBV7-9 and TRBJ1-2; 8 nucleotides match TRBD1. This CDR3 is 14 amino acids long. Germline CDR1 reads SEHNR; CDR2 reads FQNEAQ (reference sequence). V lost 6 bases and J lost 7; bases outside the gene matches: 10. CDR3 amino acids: CASSQQGGLGGYTF. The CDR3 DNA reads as TGTGCCAGCAGTCAACAGGGGGGACTGGGTGGCTACACCTTC.

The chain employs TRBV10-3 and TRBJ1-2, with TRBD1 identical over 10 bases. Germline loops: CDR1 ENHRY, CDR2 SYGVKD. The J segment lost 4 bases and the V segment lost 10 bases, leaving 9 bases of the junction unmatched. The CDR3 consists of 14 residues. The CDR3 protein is CATQRDRGTYGYTF. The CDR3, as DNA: TGTGCCACACAACGGGACAGGGGTACCTATGGCTACACCTTC.

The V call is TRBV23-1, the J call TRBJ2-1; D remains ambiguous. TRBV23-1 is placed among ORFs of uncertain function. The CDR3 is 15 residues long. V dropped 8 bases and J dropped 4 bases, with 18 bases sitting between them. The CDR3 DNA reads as TGCGCCAGCCTTCCGACCATAGAAGTTTACAATGAGCAGTTCTTC. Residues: CASLPTIEVYNEQFF.

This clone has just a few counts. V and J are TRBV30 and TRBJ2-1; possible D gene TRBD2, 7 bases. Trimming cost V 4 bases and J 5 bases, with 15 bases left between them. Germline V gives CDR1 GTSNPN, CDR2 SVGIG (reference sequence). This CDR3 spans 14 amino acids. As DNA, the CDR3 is TGTGCCTGGACGAACGGGGGGCCAAACAATGAGCAGTTCTTC. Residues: CAWTNGGPNNEQFF.

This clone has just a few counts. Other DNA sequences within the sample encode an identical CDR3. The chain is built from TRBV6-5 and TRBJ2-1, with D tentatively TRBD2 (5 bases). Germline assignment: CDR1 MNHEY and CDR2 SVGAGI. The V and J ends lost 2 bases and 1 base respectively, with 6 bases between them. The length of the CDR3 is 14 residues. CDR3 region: CASSYRGSYNEQFF. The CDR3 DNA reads TGTGCCAGCAGTTACCGAGGGTCCTACAATGAGCAGTTCTTC.

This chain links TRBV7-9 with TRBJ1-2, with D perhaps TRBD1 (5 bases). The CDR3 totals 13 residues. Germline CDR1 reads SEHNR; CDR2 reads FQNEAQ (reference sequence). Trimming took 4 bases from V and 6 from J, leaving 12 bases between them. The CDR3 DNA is TGTGCCAGCAGCTCCGCAGGGCCCCATGGCTACACCTTC. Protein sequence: CASSSAGPHGYTF. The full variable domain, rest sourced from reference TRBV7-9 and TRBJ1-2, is DTGVSQNPRHKITKRGQNVTFRCDPISEHNRLYWYRQTLGQGPEFLTYFQNEAQLEKSRLLSDRFSAERPKGSFSTLEIQRTEQGDSAMYLCASSSAGPHGYTFGSGTRLTVV.

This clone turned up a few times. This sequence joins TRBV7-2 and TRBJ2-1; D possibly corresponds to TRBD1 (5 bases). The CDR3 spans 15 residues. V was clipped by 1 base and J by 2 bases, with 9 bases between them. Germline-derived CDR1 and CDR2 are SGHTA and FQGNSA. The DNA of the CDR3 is TGTGCCAGCAGCTTAGGGACAATGCCCTACAATGAGCAGTTCTTC. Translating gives CASSLGTMPYNEQFF. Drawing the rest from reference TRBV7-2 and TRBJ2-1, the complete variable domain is GAGVSQSPSNKVTEKGKDVELRCDPISGHTALYWYRQSLGQGLEFLIYFQGNSAPDKSGLPSDRFSAERTGGSVSTLTIQRTQQEDSAVYLCASSLGTMPYNEQFFGPGTRLTVL.